The rows below give T cell receptor beta chains drawn from one sample of a study of radiation and T cells in renal cell carcinoma. Here immunoSEQ multiplex PCR was the method, and the copy in TCRdb shows in-frame clones only, minus some. Among about 10,000 clones, roughly 60% were seen once, and the ten largest hold about 10%. The source was tumor tissue, collected from a patient whose treatment was nephrectomy without radiotherapy. Source of these receptors: a man in his forties with renal cell carcinoma. Each CDR3 is given with its conserved first and last residue. A D gene is named only where the DNA matches it firmly. Size is omitted from some rows. Given values are once, few, many or a class for expanded clones.

j_call,v_call,clone_size,d_call,cdr3_aa,cdr3_nt
TRBJ2-7,TRBV6-6,NA,TRBD2,CASSYRTSGIYEQYF,TGTGCCAGCAGTTACCGGACTAGCGGGATCTACGAGCAGTACTTC
TRBJ1-2,TRBV28,NA,NA,CASSFEDGLRGYTF,TGTGCCAGCAGTTTTGAGGACGGACTACGGGGCTACACCTTC
TRBJ2-2,TRBV7-2,NA,TRBD2,CASRLAGGTNTGELFF,TGTGCCAGCAGGCTAGCGGGAGGGACGAACACCGGGGAGCTGTTTTTT
TRBJ1-1,TRBV19,few,NA,CASSVYGGPEAFF,TGTGCCAGTAGTGTTTACGGTGGCCCTGAAGCTTTCTTT
TRBJ2-7,TRBV2,NA,NA,CASRIQGPYEQYF,TGTGCCAGCAGGATCCAGGGGCCCTACGAGCAGTACTTC
TRBJ1-2,TRBV27,NA,NA,CASSLYRNKHYGYTF,TGTGCCAGCAGTTTATACCGGAATAAACACTATGGCTACACCTTC
TRBJ2-5,TRBV4-3,once,NA,CASSQNLGGETQYF,TGCGCCAGCAGCCAAAACCTAGGGGGAGAGACCCAGTACTTC
TRBJ2-5,TRBV6-5,NA,TRBD1,CASSQHRGSRETQYF,TGTGCCAGCAGTCAGCACAGGGGCTCGCGAGAGACCCAGTACTTC
TRBJ2-7,TRBV19,few,NA,CASSISTVHEQYF,TGTGCCAGTAGTATTAGTACAGTCCACGAGCAGTACTTC
TRBJ2-7,TRBV27,NA,NA,CASTIDSLSYEQYF,TGTGCCAGCACCATCGATTCTCTGTCCTACGAGCAGTACTTC
TRBJ1-1,TRBV7-8,few,NA,CASSLYGNTEAFF,TGTGCCAGCAGCTTATACGGGAACACTGAAGCTTTCTTT
TRBJ2-5,TRBV11-3,NA,TRBD1,CASSSQTGRQETQYF,TGTGCCAGCAGCTCGCAGACAGGGCGGCAAGAGACCCAGTACTTC
TRBJ1-1,TRBV4-1,few,NA,CASRGLTVNTEAFF,TGCGCCAGCCGAGGCCTGACGGTGAACACTGAAGCTTTCTTT
TRBJ1-4,TRBV13,few,NA,CASSPRLRATNEKLFF,TGTGCCAGCAGCCCCCGACTGAGAGCAACTAATGAAAAACTGTTTTTT